The entry below describes one T cell receptor beta chain. This clonotype was seen repeatedly, ten times or more. It has no known antigen specificity. Qualities for individual bases were not recorded, and no much larger clone is one base off. The data belong to a study of T cells in Graves' hyperthyroidism and ophthalmopathy (dated by TCRdb to between 2018 and 2021). Regarding the study in general: Peripheral blood samples were taken at the time of initial diagnosis, prior to any treatment. A discovery cohort of around 98 patients, about 44 with Graves' ophthalmopathy and 57 with stable Graves' hyperthyroidism, was used to find distinguishing TCR V-J signatures. Prospective prediction of ophthalmopathy was tested in an independent validation cohort of approximately 18 hyperthyroidism patients and 17 patients who later progressed to ophthalmopathy. The 100 discovery patients were randomly split 7:3 into training and test sets. The study also compared thyroid tissue and blood T-cell repertoires from 5 to 7 Graves' hyperthyroidism patients. Once sampling was done, hyperthyroidism patients were given methimazole at a starting dose of 30 mg daily, whereas ophthalmopathy patients were given high-dose intravenous methylprednisolone. According to the paper, TCR Vbeta CDR3 sequencing was carried out on 120 to 150 peripheral blood samples, which came from under 50 ophthalmopathy, approximately 78 hyperthyroidism and roughly 17 progressor patients. Broader findings and caveats from the paper: In validation, the model predicted progression to ophthalmopathy a median of roughly 6.2 months before onset, with around 70% sensitivity and roughly 79% specificity. Blood samples also contained most of the expanded thyroid clonotypes (frequency above 0.001), which suggests that blood repertoires may reflect thyroid immune responses. A model built on a 13 V-J signature distinguished ophthalmopathy from stable hyperthyroidism, reaching about 88% sensitivity and around 82% specificity in cross-validation and 80%/75% in testing. No statistical method was used to fix the sample size in advance, and group allocation was not hidden from the investigators.

Amplification of TCR beta CDR3 regions was carried out from RNA transcripts. The TCR CDR3 was subjected to a first round of RT-PCR using the HTBI primer set and the Qiagen OneStep RT-PCR kit. Libraries were constructed in a second round of multiplex PCR, after which size selection and purification were performed. Sequencing of the libraries was done on an Illumina HiSeq2000 using paired-end 100 bp reads. Per the source publication's procedure: Raw data were processed with SOAPnuke, discarding reads with adapters, uncalled bases, mean Phred below 15, or no exact constant-primer or identifier match. High-quality paired reads were merged using COPE v1.2.5, and each unique nucleotide sequence was defined as a clonotype. MiTCR v1.1 was used to align the clonotypes against IMGT TRBV, TRBD and TRBJ reference segments. The analysis included only V-J combinations with a frequency above 0.0001, which together covered more than 99% of the repertoires. The TCS score was defined as the ratio of F50 (clonal expansion) to E x V (chaos), calculated using BLOSUM62-based TCRdist between CDR3 peptides within each V-J. Welch's t-statistics and random forest reduced 500 to 650 V-J features to under 15, which were used in a naive Bayes classifier (R e1071). The Morisita-Horn index was used to measure how similar the thyroid and blood repertoires were. TCRdb ran its own pipeline on the public reads, namely fastp trimming at Q25 and MiXCR clone calling, and kept in-frame beta chains. Records with the same CDR3 protein are collapsed into one entry carrying the most frequent genes and DNA. The V and J calls were determined by TCRdb, not by the authors. This sample holds hundreds of thousands of distinct CDR3 sequences; around 15% were observed only once. The ten largest clones capture 3.5% to 4.5% of the sample.

Inclusive of the bounding cysteine and phenylalanine, the CDR3 is 14 residues long. The CDR3 DNA has 42 bases and is translated from base 1. Sequences ENHRY (CDR1) and SYGVKD (CDR2) are obtained from the germline V gene. V and J are trimmed by 4 bases and 5 bases, and the gene matches miss 8 bases of the junction. Ophthalmopathy patients had moderately to severely active disease, Clinical Activity Score of at least 3, NOSPECS grade of at least 4, and duration under 3 months. The study excluded patients with uncontrolled infections, other autoimmune diseases, pregnancy or lactation. Diagnoses relied on clinical symptoms, serum thyroxine and TRAb, thyroid ultrasound and orbital computed tomography. Ficoll-Paque density gradient centrifugation was used to isolate PBMCs from 10 ml of fresh peripheral blood. Total RNA was extracted with Trizol reagent, and quality was checked on an Agilent 2100 Bioanalyzer.

The TCR was taken from a woman between 40 and 50 years old with Graves' ophthalmopathy. The sample was blood. The rearrangement combines TRBV10-3 with TRBJ2-7, with 7 junctional bases fitting TRBD1. The CDR3 is CAISGDGTVHEQYF. The nucleotides are TGTGCCATCAGTGGAGATGGGACAGTCCACGAGCAGTACTTC.